The rows below give T cell receptor beta chains drawn from one sample of a study of T-cell memory formation after mild COVID-19. TCRdb used MiXCR to reprocess the 5' RACE reads, holding one entry per CDR3 protein. The sample lists about 29,000 distinct CDR3 sequences, roughly 12% occurring once. Input material: PBMCs or a T cell subset sorted from them (not recorded which). The receptors shown here come from an adult woman who had mild COVID-19 (a few samples of this study predate the infection). Cell type and time point are not known. The CDR3 runs from the conserved cysteine through the conserved F or W. D genes are given only for firm matches. The listing skips clone size in some rows; elsewhere it reads once, few, many or a size class.

V,D,J,size,DNA,CDR3
TRBV12-3/TRBV12-4,TRBD1,TRBJ1-1,many,TGTGCCAGCAGTCCCCATCGACAGGGGCCTGAAGCTTTCTTT,CASSPHRQGPEAFF
TRBV9,TRBD1,TRBJ1-1,many,TGTGCCAGCAGCGTAGCCGCCGCGACAGGGATTAACACTGAAGCTTTCTTT,CASSVAAATGINTEAFF
TRBV7-9,-,TRBJ2-7,medium-sized,TGTGCCAGCAGCTTAGAAATCGCTGCCTACGAGCAGTACTTC,CASSLEIAAYEQYF
TRBV20-1,-,TRBJ2-3,many,TGCAGTGCTAGTCGACGGGAGCAAGGCACAGATACGCAGTATTTT,CSASRREQGTDTQYF
TRBV4-1,-,TRBJ1-2,many,TGCGCCAGCAGCCAAGCGGTACAGGCACCCTATGGCTACACCTTC,CASSQAVQAPYGYTF
TRBV14,-,TRBJ2-7,many,TGTGCCAGCAGCCAGGGGCTAGCCTCCTACGAGCAGTACTTC,CASSQGLASYEQYF
TRBV20-1,-,TRBJ2-5,many,TGCAGTGCTAGTAAAGGGGGGGTACAAGAGACCCAGTACTTC,CSASKGGVQETQYF
TRBV18,-,TRBJ1-5,many,TGTGCCAGCTCATCCAACGGTCTGAGCAATCAGCCCCAGCATTTT,CASSSNGLSNQPQHF
TRBV7-8,TRBD1,TRBJ1-5,many,TGTGCCAGCAGCTTCCAGGGGGCGACGCAGCCCCAGCATTTT,CASSFQGATQPQHF
TRBV5-5,-,TRBJ2-2,many,TGTGCCAGCAGCTTCTCTATCACCGGGGAGCTGTTTTTT,CASSFSITGELFF
TRBV5-5,-,TRBJ1-4,few,TGTGCCAGCAGCCTCGGACAGCCCGCAACTAATGAAAAACTGTTTTTT,CASSLGQPATNEKLFF
TRBV5-1,-,TRBJ1-5,many,TGCGCCAGCAGCCTAGACGACGGCTACAATCAGCCCCAGCATTTT,CASSLDDGYNQPQHF
TRBV27,-,TRBJ1-2,many,TGTGCCAGCAGTCTGGCCTTGGGGGGTTATGGCTACACCTTC,CASSLALGGYGYTF
TRBV7-9,TRBD1,TRBJ1-6,many,TGTGCCAGCAGCTCGGGACAGAATAATTCACCCCTCCACTTT,CASSSGQNNSPLHF
TRBV19,TRBD2,TRBJ2-7,many,TGTGCCAGTAGTATGACCAGTAGCGGGAGCATTTACGAGCAGTACTTC,CASSMTSSGSIYEQYF
TRBV20-1,-,TRBJ1-5,few,TGCAGTGCAAGAGACGGGGGTGGCAATCAGCCCCAGCATTTT,CSARDGGGNQPQHF
TRBV24-1,TRBD1,TRBJ2-2,many,TGTGCCACCAGTGGCCTCCTTAGACAGGGGGCGAACACCGGGGAGCTGTTTTTT,CATSGLLRQGANTGELFF
TRBV7-3,TRBD2,TRBJ2-1,many,TGTGCCAGCAGCTTGCGCCCTGGACTAGCGGGGGGGCGGAGCAATGAGCAGTTCTTC,CASSLRPGLAGGRSNEQFF
TRBV6-2/TRBV6-3,TRBD1,TRBJ2-3,-,TGTGCCAGCAGAGACCAGGGGGCCCGGACAGAGCAGTATTTT,CASRDQGARTEQYF
TRBV5-6,-,TRBJ2-5,many,TGTGCCAGCAGCCGATTGGAGACCCAGTACTTC,CASSRLETQYF
TRBV9,TRBD1,TRBJ2-1,many,TGTGCCAGCAGTCCGGGACAGGGGTCTTACAATGAGCAGTTCTTC,CASSPGQGSYNEQFF
TRBV6-2/TRBV6-3,-,TRBJ2-1,medium-sized,TGTGCCAGCAGTGACCCCGGGACGCTCTCCTACAATGAGCAGTTCTTC,CASSDPGTLSYNEQFF
TRBV7-6,-,TRBJ1-3,many,TGTGCCAGCAGCTCAGGGAAAACCTCTGGAAACACCATATATTTT,CASSSGKTSGNTIYF
TRBV7-2,TRBD1,TRBJ2-3,many,TGTGCCAGCAGCCGACAGGGACCAGATACGCAGTATTTT,CASSRQGPDTQYF
TRBV6-5,-,TRBJ2-7,many,TGTGCCAGCAGCCCTGACAGGCCCTACGAGCAGTACTTC,CASSPDRPYEQYF
TRBV3-1,-,TRBJ2-1,-,TGTGCCAGCAGCCAAGGACCCCCTGGATTCAACTCCTACAATGAGCAGTTCTTC,CASSQGPPGFNSYNEQFF
TRBV6-1,-,TRBJ1-1,many,TGTGCCAGCAGGAGAACAGGGAGTGCCACTGAAGCTTTCTTT,CASRRTGSATEAFF
TRBV4-2,TRBD1,TRBJ2-7,many,TGTGCCAGCAGCCAAGATCAGTGGGGACAGGGGTACGAGCAGTACTTC,CASSQDQWGQGYEQYF
TRBV7-8,-,TRBJ1-2,many,TGTGCCAGCAGCCCAGGCCCCCGGAATTTTGGTGGCTACACCTTC,CASSPGPRNFGGYTF
TRBV7-8,-,TRBJ2-1,once,TGTGCCAGCAGCATTACGGGCTATGAGCAGTTCTTC,CASSITGYEQFF
TRBV4-2,TRBD2,TRBJ2-1,many,TGTGCCAGCAGCTCGGGACTAGCGCCCGGAGGGCAGTTCTTC,CASSSGLAPGGQFF
TRBV20-1,TRBD1,TRBJ1-4,many,TGCAGTGCTAGAGTCTTGACAGGGGGGGACGAAAAACTGTTTTTT,CSARVLTGGDEKLFF
TRBV19,TRBD2,TRBJ2-7,many,TGTGCCAGTAGTCAGCGGAGCGGGGGTTTTCGCGAGCAGTACTTC,CASSQRSGGFREQYF
TRBV5-1,-,TRBJ2-7,many,TGCGCCAGCAGCCCGGGTCCCGAGGGGACCTACGAGCAGTACTTC,CASSPGPEGTYEQYF
TRBV6-2/TRBV6-3,TRBD2,TRBJ2-3,many,TGTGCCAGCAGCCCCCAGAGGCGGGGGGGAGTGGATACGCAGTATTTT,CASSPQRRGGVDTQYF
TRBV27,-,TRBJ2-1,many,TGTGCCAGCAGTTCGCTGGGGTTCAATGAGCAGTTCTTC,CASSSLGFNEQFF
TRBV5-1,TRBD2,TRBJ2-1,-,TGCGCCAGCAGCCCCTGGCGGGAGTACCCCAATGAGCAGTTCTTC,CASSPWREYPNEQFF
TRBV20-1,TRBD1,TRBJ1-2,many,TGCAGTGCTAGAGACTACAGGGGGAATGGCTACACCTTC,CSARDYRGNGYTF
TRBV7-9,-,TRBJ2-1,many,TGTGCCAGCAGCCTCTGGACCAGTTCTGGTGAGCAGTTCTTC,CASSLWTSSGEQFF
TRBV3-1,TRBD2,TRBJ2-7,many,TGTGCCAGCAGCCGGACTAGCGGCTACGAGCAGTACTTC,CASSRTSGYEQYF
TRBV7-9,-,TRBJ1-3,many,TGTGCCAGCAGCTCCCGGGATCCTCGAAACACCATATATTTT,CASSSRDPRNTIYF
TRBV4-2,TRBD1,TRBJ1-6,many,TGTGCCAGCAGCCAAGGTGGGACAGATAATTCACCCCTCCACTTT,CASSQGGTDNSPLHF
TRBV20-1,TRBD2,TRBJ2-1,many,TGCAGTGCAGGCGGGGGGTCGAGCACCAATGAGCAGTTCTTC,CSAGGGSSTNEQFF
TRBV2,TRBD2,TRBJ2-1,-,TGTGCCAGCGGAACGGGACTAGGCAATGAGCAGTTCTTC,CASGTGLGNEQFF
TRBV5-1,TRBD1,TRBJ2-3,many,TGCGCCAGCAGCTTGGGGGGACAGGGTACAGATACGCAGTATTTT,CASSLGGQGTDTQYF
TRBV12-3/TRBV12-4,TRBD1,TRBJ1-5,many,TGTGCCAGCAGTTTGGGACAGGGAAGGCAGCCCCAGCATTTT,CASSLGQGRQPQHF
TRBV20-1,TRBD2,TRBJ2-7,medium-sized,TGCAGTGCTAGGGATGCCGGGACTAGCCACGAGCAGTACTTC,CSARDAGTSHEQYF
TRBV20-1,-,TRBJ1-2,many,TGCAGTCCGACCCTGGGGCAGGGAGTCAATGGCTACACCTTC,CSPTLGQGVNGYTF
TRBV7-9,-,TRBJ2-7,many,TGTGCCAGCAGCTTATCGGCGGGAACCTACGAGCAGTACTTC,CASSLSAGTYEQYF
TRBV29-1,TRBD1,TRBJ1-2,many,TGCAGCGTTTCCTCTTCTTACTATGACAGGGACTATGGCTACACCTTC,CSVSSSYYDRDYGYTF
TRBV3-1,-,TRBJ1-2,-,TGTGCCAGCAGCCAGTTAGTCGGGCAAACTGCCGATCCTAACTATGGCTACACCTTC,CASSQLVGQTADPNYGYTF
TRBV20-1,-,TRBJ2-7,many,TGCAGTGCTATGGTGTGGGTAACCTCCTACGAGCAGTACTTC,CSAMVWVTSYEQYF
TRBV30,-,TRBJ1-5,many,TGTGCCTGGAGTAGTGGTAGCAATCAGCCCCAGCATTTT,CAWSSGSNQPQHF
TRBV19,-,TRBJ2-7,many,TGTGCCAGTAGTATAGCGCAGACCTACGAGCAGTACTTC,CASSIAQTYEQYF